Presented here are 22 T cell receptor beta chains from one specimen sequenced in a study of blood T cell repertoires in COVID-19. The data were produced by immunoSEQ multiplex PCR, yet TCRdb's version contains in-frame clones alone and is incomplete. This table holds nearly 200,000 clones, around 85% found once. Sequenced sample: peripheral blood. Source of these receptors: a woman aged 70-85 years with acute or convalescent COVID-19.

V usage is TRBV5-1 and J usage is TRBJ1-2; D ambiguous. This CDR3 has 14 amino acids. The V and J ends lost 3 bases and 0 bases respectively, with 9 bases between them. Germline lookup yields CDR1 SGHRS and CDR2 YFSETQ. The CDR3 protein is CASSSIQSNYGYTF. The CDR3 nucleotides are TGCGCCAGCAGCTCCATACAGTCTAACTATGGCTACACCTTC.

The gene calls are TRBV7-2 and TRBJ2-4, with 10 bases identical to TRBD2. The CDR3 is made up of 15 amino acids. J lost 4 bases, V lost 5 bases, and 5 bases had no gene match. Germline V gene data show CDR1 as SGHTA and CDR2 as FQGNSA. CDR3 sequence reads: CASSDGLAAKNIQYF. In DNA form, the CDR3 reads TGTGCCAGCAGCGATGGACTAGCGGCTAAAAACATTCAGTACTTC.

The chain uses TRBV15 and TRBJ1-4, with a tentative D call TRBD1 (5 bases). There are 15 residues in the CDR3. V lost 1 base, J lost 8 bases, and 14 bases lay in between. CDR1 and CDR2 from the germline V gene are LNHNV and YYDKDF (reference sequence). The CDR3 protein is CATSRASGVWEKLFF. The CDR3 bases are TGTGCCACCAGCAGAGCATCGGGGGTGTGGGAAAAACTGTTTTTT.

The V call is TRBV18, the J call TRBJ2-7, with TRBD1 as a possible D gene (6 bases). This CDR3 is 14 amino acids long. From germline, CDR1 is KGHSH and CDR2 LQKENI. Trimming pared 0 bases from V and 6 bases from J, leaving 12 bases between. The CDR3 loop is CASSPPYRVAEQYF. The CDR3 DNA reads TGTGCCAGCTCACCACCGTACAGGGTGGCCGAGCAGTACTTC.

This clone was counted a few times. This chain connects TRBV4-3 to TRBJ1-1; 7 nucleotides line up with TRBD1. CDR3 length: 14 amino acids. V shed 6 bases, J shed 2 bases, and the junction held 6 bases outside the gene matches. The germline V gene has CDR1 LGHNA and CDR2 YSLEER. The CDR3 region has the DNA TGCGCCAGCAGGTCCAGGGGGGATAACACTGAAGCTTTCTTT. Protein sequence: CASRSRGDNTEAFF.

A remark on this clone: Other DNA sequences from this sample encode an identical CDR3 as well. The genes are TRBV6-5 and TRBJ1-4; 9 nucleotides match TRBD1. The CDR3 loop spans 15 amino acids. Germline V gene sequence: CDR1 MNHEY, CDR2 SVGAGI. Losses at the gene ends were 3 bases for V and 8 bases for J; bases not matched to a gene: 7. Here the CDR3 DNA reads TGTGCCAGCAGTTATTCGACAGGGGGAGGAGAAAAACTGTTTTTT. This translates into CASSYSTGGGEKLFF.

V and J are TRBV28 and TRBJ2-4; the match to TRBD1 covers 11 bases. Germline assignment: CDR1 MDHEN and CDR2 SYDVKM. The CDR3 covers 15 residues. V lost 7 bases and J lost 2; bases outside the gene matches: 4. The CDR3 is CASKGTGGTKNIQYF. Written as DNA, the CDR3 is TGTGCCAGCAAGGGGACAGGGGGGACCAAAAACATTCAGTACTTC.

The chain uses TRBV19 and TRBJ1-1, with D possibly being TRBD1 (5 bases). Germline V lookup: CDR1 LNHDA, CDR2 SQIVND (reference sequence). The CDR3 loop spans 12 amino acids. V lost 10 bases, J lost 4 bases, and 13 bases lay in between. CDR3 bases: TGTGCCACTAGGGGCGCAAGCACTGAAGCTTTCTTT. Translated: CATRGASTEAFF.

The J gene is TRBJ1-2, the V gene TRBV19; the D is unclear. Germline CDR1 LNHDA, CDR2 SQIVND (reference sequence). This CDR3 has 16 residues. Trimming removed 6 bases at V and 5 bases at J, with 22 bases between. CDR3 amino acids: CASRGWRADGLYGYTF. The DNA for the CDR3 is TGTGCCAGTAGAGGGTGGAGGGCAGACGGACTTTATGGCTACACCTTC. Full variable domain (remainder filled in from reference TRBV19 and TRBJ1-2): DGGITQSPKYLFRKEGQNVTLSCEQNLNHDAMYWYRQDPGQGLRLIYYSQIVNDFQKGDIAEGYSVSREKKESFPLTVTSAQKNPTAFYLCASRGWRADGLYGYTFGSGTRLTVV.

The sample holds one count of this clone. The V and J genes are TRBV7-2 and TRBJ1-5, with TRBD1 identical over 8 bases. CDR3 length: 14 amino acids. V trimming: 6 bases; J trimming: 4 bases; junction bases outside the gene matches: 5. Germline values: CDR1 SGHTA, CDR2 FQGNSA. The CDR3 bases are TGTGCCAGCAGGAGACAGGGGTTAAATCAGCCCCAGCATTTT. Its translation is CASRRQGLNQPQHF.

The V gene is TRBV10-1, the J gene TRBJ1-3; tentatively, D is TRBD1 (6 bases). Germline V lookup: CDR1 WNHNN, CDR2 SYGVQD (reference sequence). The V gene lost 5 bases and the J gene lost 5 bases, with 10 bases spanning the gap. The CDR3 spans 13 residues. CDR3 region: CASSRDNRNTIYF. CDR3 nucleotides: TGCGCCAGCAGTCGGGACAACCGAAACACCATATATTTT.

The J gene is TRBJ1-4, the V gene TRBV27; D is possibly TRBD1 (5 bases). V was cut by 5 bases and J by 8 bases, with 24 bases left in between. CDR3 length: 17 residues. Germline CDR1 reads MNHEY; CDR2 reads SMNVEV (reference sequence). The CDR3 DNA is TGTGCCAGCAGTCAACCTCTCGCTGGGGCAGGGAGGGAAAAACTGTTTTTT. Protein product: CASSQPLAGAGREKLFF.

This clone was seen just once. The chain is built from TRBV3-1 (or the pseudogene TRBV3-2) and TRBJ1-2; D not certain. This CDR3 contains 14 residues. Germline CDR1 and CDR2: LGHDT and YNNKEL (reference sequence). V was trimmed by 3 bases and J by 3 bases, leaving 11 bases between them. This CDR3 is CASSHAGSHYGYTF. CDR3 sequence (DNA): TGTGCCAGCAGCCATGCAGGATCCCACTATGGCTACACCTTC.

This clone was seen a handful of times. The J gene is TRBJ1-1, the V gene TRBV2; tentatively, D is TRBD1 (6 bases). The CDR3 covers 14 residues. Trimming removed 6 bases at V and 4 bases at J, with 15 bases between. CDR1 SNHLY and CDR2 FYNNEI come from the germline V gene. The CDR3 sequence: CASSRLRGITEAFF. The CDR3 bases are TGTGCCAGCAGCAGGTTAAGGGGGATCACTGAAGCTTTCTTT.

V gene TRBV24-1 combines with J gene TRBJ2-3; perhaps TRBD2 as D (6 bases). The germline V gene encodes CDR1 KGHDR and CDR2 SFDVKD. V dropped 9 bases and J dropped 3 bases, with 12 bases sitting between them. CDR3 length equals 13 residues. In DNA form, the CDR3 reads TGTGCCACCTCCCGACGGGGGACAGATACGCAGTATTTT. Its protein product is CATSRRGTDTQYF.

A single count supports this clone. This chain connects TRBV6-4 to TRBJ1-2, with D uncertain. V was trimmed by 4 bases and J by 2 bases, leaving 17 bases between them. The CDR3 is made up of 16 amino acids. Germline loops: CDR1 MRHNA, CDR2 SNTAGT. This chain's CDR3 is CASSAEGGPPNYGYTF. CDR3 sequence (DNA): TGTGCCAGCAGTGCGGAGGGCGGCCCACCCAACTATGGCTACACCTTC.

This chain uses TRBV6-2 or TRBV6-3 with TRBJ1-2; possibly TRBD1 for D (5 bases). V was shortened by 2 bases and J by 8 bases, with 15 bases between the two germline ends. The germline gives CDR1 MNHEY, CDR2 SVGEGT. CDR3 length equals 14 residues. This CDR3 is CASSYLGGGIGYTF. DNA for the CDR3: TGTGCCAGCAGTTACCTTGGTGGGGGGATCGGCTACACCTTC.

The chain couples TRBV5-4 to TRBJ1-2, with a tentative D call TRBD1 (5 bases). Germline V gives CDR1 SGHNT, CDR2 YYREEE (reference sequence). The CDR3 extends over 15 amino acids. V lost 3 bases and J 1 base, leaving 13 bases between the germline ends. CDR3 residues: CASSSQTVLNYGYTF. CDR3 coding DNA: TGTGCCAGCAGCTCGCAGACAGTCCTTAACTATGGCTACACCTTC.

CDR3 in amino acids: CASGASYNEQFF. CDR3 DNA: TGTGCCAGCGGGGCTTCCTACAATGAGCAGTTCTTC. V gene TRBV12-3 or TRBV12-4 combines with J gene TRBJ2-1; possibly TRBD1 for D (5 bases). Deletions cut 8 bases from V and 1 base from J, with 6 bases between. The CDR3 covers 12 residues.

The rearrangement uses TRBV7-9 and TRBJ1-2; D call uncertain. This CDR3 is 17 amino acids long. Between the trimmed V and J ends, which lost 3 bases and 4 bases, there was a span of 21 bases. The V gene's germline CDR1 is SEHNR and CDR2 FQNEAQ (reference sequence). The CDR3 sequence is CASSFRRAPTLSYGYTF. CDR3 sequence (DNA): TGTGCCAGCAGCTTTCGCCGCGCCCCTACCCTCTCCTATGGCTACACCTTC.

This chain's CDR3 is CASSFKNTGELFF. In nucleotides, the CDR3 is TGTGCCAGCAGCTTTAAGAACACCGGGGAGCTGTTTTTT. The chain is built from TRBV5-4 and TRBJ2-2; D is ambiguous. The CDR3 has 13 amino acids. The germline V and J ends were trimmed by 2 bases and 1 base, with 3 bases remaining between them. Germline CDR1 reads SGHNT; CDR2 reads YYREEE (reference sequence).

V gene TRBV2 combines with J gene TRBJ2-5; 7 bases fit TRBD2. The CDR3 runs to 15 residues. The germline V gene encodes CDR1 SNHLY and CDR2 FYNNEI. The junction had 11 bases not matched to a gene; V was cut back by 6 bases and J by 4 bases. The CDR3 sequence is CASSSSGKEGETQYF. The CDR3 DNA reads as TGTGCCAGCAGCTCGAGCGGGAAGGAGGGAGAGACCCAGTACTTC. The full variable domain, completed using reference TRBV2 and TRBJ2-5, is EPEVTQTPSHQVTQMGQEVILRCVPISNHLYFYWYRQILGQKVEFLVSFYNNEISEKSEIFDDQFSVERPDGSNFTLKIRSTKLEDSAMYFCASSSSGKEGETQYFGPGTRLLVL.